This is a list of T cell receptor beta chains from one sample in a study of beta chain features in type 1 diabetes. Measured with immunoSEQ multiplex PCR; TCRdb has only the in-frame clones, and not every one. The data show approximately 140,000 clones, 48% seen once. The sequenced material came from Tregs from blood. These receptors were collected from a man younger than 30 in good health. The CDR3 runs from the conserved cysteine through the conserved F or W. The D gene is left open where the match is weak. For some rows the clone size is stated as once, few or many, or as a class when expanded; others skip it.

CDR3nt: TGTGCCAGTAGTATTTCTTCCTCTGGAAACACCATATATTTT
CDR3aa: CASSISSSGNTIYF
len: 14
v_gene: TRBV19
d_gene: -
abundance: -
j_gene: TRBJ1-3

CDR3nt: TGTGCCAGCAGCTTAAGACAGGGCACTCAGCCCCAGCATTTT
CDR3aa: CASSLRQGTQPQHF
len: 14
v_gene: TRBV7-2
d_gene: TRBD1
abundance: -
j_gene: TRBJ1-5

CDR3nt: TGTGCCAGTAGTCCCGCCGGCTCAGGGGTCCGTTACGAGCAGTACTTC
CDR3aa: CASSPAGSGVRYEQYF
len: 16
v_gene: TRBV19
d_gene: -
abundance: -
j_gene: TRBJ2-7

CDR3nt: TGCGCCAGCAGCGAGTCATCCTACGAGCAGTACTTC
CDR3aa: CASSESSYEQYF
len: 12
v_gene: TRBV5-1
d_gene: -
abundance: few
j_gene: TRBJ2-7

CDR3nt: TGTGCCAGCTCACCAACAAATACGCAGTATTTT
CDR3aa: CASSPTNTQYF
len: 11
v_gene: TRBV18
d_gene: -
abundance: few
j_gene: TRBJ2-3

CDR3nt: TGTGCCAGCAGCCAGAACGGGAGAACTTATGGCTACACCTTC
CDR3aa: CASSQNGRTYGYTF
len: 14
v_gene: TRBV14
d_gene: -
abundance: -
j_gene: TRBJ1-2

CDR3nt: TGTGCCAGCAGTTTAGGACAGGGGGCTTTAGAGACCCAGTACTTC
CDR3aa: CASSLGQGALETQYF
len: 15
v_gene: TRBV28
d_gene: TRBD1
abundance: -
j_gene: TRBJ2-5

CDR3nt: TGTGCCAGCTCACCACGGACTAAGTTGGAGACCCAGTACTTC
CDR3aa: CASSPRTKLETQYF
len: 14
v_gene: TRBV18
d_gene: -
abundance: -
j_gene: TRBJ2-5

CDR3nt: TGTGCCAGCAGCTTGGGCAGGAACACCGGGGAGCTGTTTTTT
CDR3aa: CASSLGRNTGELFF
len: 14
v_gene: TRBV7-2
d_gene: -
abundance: -
j_gene: TRBJ2-2

CDR3nt: TGTGCCAGCAGTATCCCCGGGGGCTACGAGCAGTACTTC
CDR3aa: CASSIPGGYEQYF
len: 13
v_gene: TRBV11-2
d_gene: -
abundance: few
j_gene: TRBJ2-7

CDR3nt: TGTGCCAGCAGCTTAGACCGGGTCCTAATGTGGGGGGAGCTGTTTTTT
CDR3aa: CASSLDRVLMWGELFF
len: 16
v_gene: TRBV7-2
d_gene: -
abundance: few
j_gene: TRBJ2-2

CDR3nt: TGTGCCAGCTCGGGGGGTTCGGTTGAAAAACTGTTTTTT
CDR3aa: CASSGGSVEKLFF
len: 13
v_gene: TRBV25-1
d_gene: -
abundance: -
j_gene: TRBJ1-4

CDR3nt: TGTGCCAGCAGTCCAGGCACAGATACGCAGTATTTT
CDR3aa: CASSPGTDTQYF
len: 12
v_gene: TRBV6-5
d_gene: -
abundance: few
j_gene: TRBJ2-3

CDR3nt: TGCGCCAGCAGCTTGGGGCCTAGCGGGACTTACGAGCAGTACTTC
CDR3aa: CASSLGPSGTYEQYF
len: 15
v_gene: TRBV5-1
d_gene: TRBD2
abundance: few
j_gene: TRBJ2-7

CDR3nt: TGCAGCGTTGCTAGCGGACTCACCGGGGAGCTGTTTTTT
CDR3aa: CSVASGLTGELFF
len: 13
v_gene: TRBV29-1
d_gene: TRBD2
abundance: -
j_gene: TRBJ2-2

CDR3nt: TGTGCCAGCAGTCCTACGAGCCCCGGCTACACCTTC
CDR3aa: CASSPTSPGYTF
len: 12
v_gene: TRBV28
d_gene: -
abundance: -
j_gene: TRBJ1-2

CDR3nt: TGTGCCAGCAGCCGTATTACAGGGTTGGAACTGTTTTTT
CDR3aa: CASSRITGLELFF
len: 13
v_gene: TRBV2
d_gene: -
abundance: -
j_gene: TRBJ1-4

CDR3nt: TGCGCCAGCAGGGACAGAAACGCCGAGCAGTTCTTC
CDR3aa: CASRDRNAEQFF
len: 12
v_gene: TRBV5-1
d_gene: -
abundance: -
j_gene: TRBJ2-1

CDR3nt: TGTGCCAGCAGCTTCAGGGGGACCGGGGAGCTGTTTTTT
CDR3aa: CASSFRGTGELFF
len: 13
v_gene: TRBV11-2
d_gene: TRBD1
abundance: few
j_gene: TRBJ2-2

CDR3nt: TGTGCCAGCAGTTATCTAGGTCAGACCTACGAGCAGTACTTC
CDR3aa: CASSYLGQTYEQYF
len: 14
v_gene: TRBV6-5
d_gene: -
abundance: -
j_gene: TRBJ2-7

CDR3nt: TGTGCTAGTGGTTTGGCCGGGACAGGAATGACCGGGGAGCTGTTTTTT
CDR3aa: CASGLAGTGMTGELFF
len: 16
v_gene: TRBV12-5
d_gene: TRBD1
abundance: few
j_gene: TRBJ2-2

CDR3nt: TGCGCCAGCAGCCAGCTAGCGGGGGGGTATGTTGAGCAGTTCTTC
CDR3aa: CASSQLAGGYVEQFF
len: 15
v_gene: TRBV4-3
d_gene: TRBD2
abundance: -
j_gene: TRBJ2-1

CDR3nt: TGTGCCAGCCGAGAGCAGGGGGCCAACGGGGAGCTGTTTTTT
CDR3aa: CASREQGANGELFF
len: 14
v_gene: TRBV6-5
d_gene: TRBD1
abundance: -
j_gene: TRBJ2-2

CDR3nt: TGTGCCAGCAGCCCGGTTGACAGGCTGAACACTGAAGCTTTCTTT
CDR3aa: CASSPVDRLNTEAFF
len: 15
v_gene: TRBV5-5
d_gene: -
abundance: few
j_gene: TRBJ1-1

CDR3nt: TGCAGCGTTGAAGGCCGGGACTACGAGCAGTACTTC
CDR3aa: CSVEGRDYEQYF
len: 12
v_gene: TRBV29-1
d_gene: -
abundance: few
j_gene: TRBJ2-7

CDR3nt: TGTGCCAGCTCACCCCAGGGGGATAACACCGGGGAGCTGTTTTTT
CDR3aa: CASSPQGDNTGELFF
len: 15
v_gene: TRBV18
d_gene: TRBD1
abundance: -
j_gene: TRBJ2-2

CDR3nt: TGTGCTAGTGGTTTCGGGACAGGGGGCGGGAACACTGAAGCTTTCTTT
CDR3aa: CASGFGTGGGNTEAFF
len: 16
v_gene: TRBV12-5
d_gene: TRBD1
abundance: -
j_gene: TRBJ1-1

CDR3nt: TGTGCCAGCAGCTCCGTATCGGAGAGCGGAAAGCATTTT
CDR3aa: CASSSVSESGKHF
len: 13
v_gene: TRBV7-2
d_gene: -
abundance: -
j_gene: TRBJ1-5

CDR3nt: TGTGCCAGCTCACCGTTTACTAGAAGTACGCAGTATTTT
CDR3aa: CASSPFTRSTQYF
len: 13
v_gene: TRBV18
d_gene: -
abundance: -
j_gene: TRBJ2-3

CDR3nt: TGTGCCAGCAGTTTCGCCGGGACAACCTACGAGCAGTACTTC
CDR3aa: CASSFAGTTYEQYF
len: 14
v_gene: TRBV27
d_gene: -
abundance: -
j_gene: TRBJ2-7

CDR3nt: TGTGCCAGCAGCGCGGACAGGTGGGACGAGCAGTACTTC
CDR3aa: CASSADRWDEQYF
len: 13
v_gene: TRBV2
d_gene: TRBD1
abundance: -
j_gene: TRBJ2-7

CDR3nt: TGTGCCAGCAGCCTCGGGACAGTAGGTGAAAAACTGTTTTTT
CDR3aa: CASSLGTVGEKLFF
len: 14
v_gene: TRBV11-1
d_gene: TRBD1
abundance: few
j_gene: TRBJ1-4

CDR3nt: TGTGCCAGCTCACCACATGCCAGTCAAGAGACCCAGTACTTC
CDR3aa: CASSPHASQETQYF
len: 14
v_gene: TRBV18
d_gene: -
abundance: few
j_gene: TRBJ2-5

CDR3nt: TGTGCCAGCAGTTTTCCGTCGCGTCAGCCCCAGCATTTT
CDR3aa: CASSFPSRQPQHF
len: 13
v_gene: TRBV28
d_gene: -
abundance: -
j_gene: TRBJ1-5

CDR3nt: TGTGCCAGCAGCTCAGGGTCCCAAGAGACCCAGTACTTC
CDR3aa: CASSSGSQETQYF
len: 13
v_gene: TRBV7-9
d_gene: -
abundance: few
j_gene: TRBJ2-5

CDR3nt: TGTGCCAGCAGCCGGACAGGCTCTAACTACGAGCAGTACTTC
CDR3aa: CASSRTGSNYEQYF
len: 14
v_gene: TRBV6-6
d_gene: TRBD1
abundance: once
j_gene: TRBJ2-7

CDR3nt: TGTGCCTGGACCGAGGGGCTAGCGGGTAGTGGACCCTACAATGAGCAGTTCTTC
CDR3aa: CAWTEGLAGSGPYNEQFF
len: 18
v_gene: TRBV30
d_gene: TRBD2
abundance: -
j_gene: TRBJ2-1

CDR3nt: TGTGCCAGCAGCCTATACAATGAGCAGTTCTTC
CDR3aa: CASSLYNEQFF
len: 11
v_gene: TRBV4-2
d_gene: -
abundance: once
j_gene: TRBJ2-1

CDR3nt: TGTGCCAGCCGGCGGTGGAACACTGAAGCTTTCTTT
CDR3aa: CASRRWNTEAFF
len: 12
v_gene: TRBV28
d_gene: -
abundance: -
j_gene: TRBJ1-1

CDR3nt: TGTGCCAGCAGTTACTTCGTCCATACAGGGTACTCTGGCTACACCTTC
CDR3aa: CASSYFVHTGYSGYTF
len: 16
v_gene: TRBV6-5
d_gene: -
abundance: -
j_gene: TRBJ1-2

CDR3nt: TGTGCCAGCAGACCAGGTCAGGGTCTAAGCTATGGCTACACCTTC
CDR3aa: CASRPGQGLSYGYTF
len: 15
v_gene: TRBV28
d_gene: -
abundance: -
j_gene: TRBJ1-2

CDR3nt: TGTGCCAGCAGTGTCGACAGGGTCCACGAGCAGTACTTC
CDR3aa: CASSVDRVHEQYF
len: 13
v_gene: TRBV6-1
d_gene: TRBD1
abundance: -
j_gene: TRBJ2-7

CDR3nt: TGTGCCAGCAGTGAATGGGGCAATATAGGGGCCCAGTACTTC
CDR3aa: CASSEWGNIGAQYF
len: 14
v_gene: TRBV6-5
d_gene: -
abundance: few
j_gene: TRBJ2-5

CDR3nt: TGTGCCAGCAGTACCCCCGGGACAGAGAGTGAAGCTTTCTTT
CDR3aa: CASSTPGTESEAFF
len: 14
v_gene: TRBV6-5
d_gene: TRBD1
abundance: once
j_gene: TRBJ1-1

CDR3nt: TGTGCCAGCAGGTCCGCTACAGGGGCGCGCGGCTACACCTTC
CDR3aa: CASRSATGARGYTF
len: 14
v_gene: TRBV9
d_gene: TRBD1
abundance: -
j_gene: TRBJ1-2

CDR3nt: TGTGCCAGCAGCTTAGGACGCGGGCAGTACTTC
CDR3aa: CASSLGRGQYF
len: 11
v_gene: TRBV7-2
d_gene: -
abundance: -
j_gene: TRBJ2-7

CDR3nt: TGTGCCTGGAAGCCCCGGGACGAGCAGTACTTC
CDR3aa: CAWKPRDEQYF
len: 11
v_gene: TRBV30
d_gene: -
abundance: -
j_gene: TRBJ2-7

CDR3nt: TGCAGCGTCGCTCCGACAGGGGAACCCTACGAGCAGTACTTC
CDR3aa: CSVAPTGEPYEQYF
len: 14
v_gene: TRBV29-1
d_gene: TRBD1
abundance: few
j_gene: TRBJ2-7

CDR3nt: TGTGCCAGCAGCGTAGTCCCCGGGACAGGGTTTGAGCAGTTCTTC
CDR3aa: CASSVVPGTGFEQFF
len: 15
v_gene: TRBV9
d_gene: TRBD1
abundance: -
j_gene: TRBJ2-1

CDR3nt: TGTGCCAGCAGCTCACAGGCGACAGGCCAAGAGACCCAGTACTTC
CDR3aa: CASSSQATGQETQYF
len: 15
v_gene: TRBV5-8
d_gene: -
abundance: few
j_gene: TRBJ2-5

CDR3nt: TGTGCCAGCAGTAGGACAGCGGAGTCTGGAAACACCATATATTTT
CDR3aa: CASSRTAESGNTIYF
len: 15
v_gene: TRBV6-6
d_gene: -
abundance: -
j_gene: TRBJ1-3

CDR3nt: TGTGCCAGCAGCTGGGGACAGTTCATGAACACTGAAGCTTTCTTT
CDR3aa: CASSWGQFMNTEAFF
len: 15
v_gene: TRBV7-2
d_gene: TRBD1
abundance: -
j_gene: TRBJ1-1

CDR3nt: TGTGCCAGCAGCTCCTGGGACAGTTGGAACGAGCAGTACTTC
CDR3aa: CASSSWDSWNEQYF
len: 14
v_gene: TRBV5-6
d_gene: TRBD1
abundance: -
j_gene: TRBJ2-7

CDR3nt: TGTGCCAGCAGTTACGGGCAGGGGCTTGGCACCGGGGAGCTGTTTTTT
CDR3aa: CASSYGQGLGTGELFF
len: 16
v_gene: TRBV6-5
d_gene: -
abundance: -
j_gene: TRBJ2-2